These T cell receptor beta chains were read from a single sample in a study of metastatic and nonmetastatic thyroid tumors. TCRdb reanalyzed the PCR reads via MiXCR. This table has approximately 40,000 clones, approximately 44% appearing once. The sample was tumor tissue. The source is a male donor with papillary thyroid cancer or a benign thyroid nodule (not recorded which). Some clones in this sample may be carry-over from other donors' samples. Both conserved end residues are part of each CDR3. Fields, in order: V gene, clone size, J gene, D gene, CDR3 DNA, CDR3 protein. The D gene is left open where the match is weak. Size tells how often a clone was seen (once, few, many) or the class of an expanded clone, and some rows leave it out.

TRBV13,NA,TRBJ2-7,NA,TGTGCCAGCAGCTTAGTTGGGGAGGAGCAGTACTTC,CASSLVGEEQYF
TRBV6-2/TRBV6-3,once,TRBJ1-5,NA,TGTGCCAGCAGTTACCCAACAGGGAAGATTACATTGGGCAATCAGCCCCAGCATTTT,CASSYPTGKITLGNQPQHF
TRBV9,medium-sized,TRBJ2-1,NA,TGTGCCAGCAGCGTAGCTGTGGGGGTAAACAATGAGCAGTTCTTC,CASSVAVGVNNEQFF
TRBV5-1,NA,TRBJ2-7,TRBD1,TGCGCCAGCAGCCTGATCCCGGGACAGGGCTACGAGCAGTACTTC,CASSLIPGQGYEQYF
TRBV11-2,few,TRBJ2-7,NA,TGTGCCAGCAGCTTAGATTCGCCCCGACAGGACCTGGACGAGCAGTACTTC,CASSLDSPRQDLDEQYF
TRBV20-1,NA,TRBJ2-1,NA,TGCAGTGCTACAGAATTTTCCTACAATGAGCAGTTCTTC,CSATEFSYNEQFF
TRBV28,NA,TRBJ1-1,TRBD1,TGTGCCAGCAGTTTTTCAGGGGGCGGCACTGAAGCTTTCTTT,CASSFSGGGTEAFF
TRBV5-1,NA,TRBJ2-3,NA,TGCGCCAGCAGCTTGGTAGTCGGGACGGGCACAGATACGCAGTATTTT,CASSLVVGTGTDTQYF
TRBV10-3,few,TRBJ1-2,TRBD1,TGTGCCATCACCGACAGGGGTGCGGGGGCTCTGGGCTATGGCTACACCTTC,CAITDRGAGALGYGYTF
TRBV6-5,NA,TRBJ2-1,NA,TGTGCCAGCAACTCTTGGGAGGGGGTTACCTACAATGAGCAGTTCTTC,CASNSWEGVTYNEQFF
TRBV2,few,TRBJ1-6,NA,TGTGCCAGCAGTGATAAAGGGAACACCAATTCACCCCTCCACTTT,CASSDKGNTNSPLHF
TRBV6-2/TRBV6-3,few,TRBJ1-5,NA,TGTGCCAGCAGTTACTCGTCATGGAGGCAGCCCCAGCATTTT,CASSYSSWRQPQHF
TRBV27,few,TRBJ2-7,NA,TGTGCCAGCAGACAGGGAATTTACTCCTACGAGCAGTACTTC,CASRQGIYSYEQYF
TRBV6-1,few,TRBJ2-7,TRBD1,TGTGCCAGCAGTTTAAGGGGACAGGGAGGCTACGAGCAGTACTTC,CASSLRGQGGYEQYF
TRBV27,NA,TRBJ1-5,NA,TGTGCCAGCAGCAGCACACAACAGGGCCTCGATCAGCCCCAGCATTTT,CASSSTQQGLDQPQHF
TRBV18,NA,TRBJ2-2,NA,TGTGCCAGCTCACTACTTCGACTAGTTGGCGGGGAGCTGTTTTTT,CASSLLRLVGGELFF
TRBV14,NA,TRBJ2-6,NA,TGTGCCAGCAGCTCCGCAGGGTTCTCGAGGGCCAACGTCCTGACTTTC,CASSSAGFSRANVLTF
TRBV7-2,medium-sized,TRBJ2-3,TRBD2,TGTGCCAGCAGCTTTAGCGGGGGAAGCACAGATACGCAGTATTTT,CASSFSGGSTDTQYF
TRBV18,NA,TRBJ1-1,NA,TGTGCCAGCTCACCCAGGGACATCCGAGGAGCTTTCTTT,CASSPRDIRGAFF
TRBV20-1,NA,TRBJ1-1,NA,TGCAGTGCTAGTTTGGCGGGGGCCAAAGAAGCTTTCTTT,CSASLAGAKEAFF
TRBV15,few,TRBJ2-5,NA,TGTGCCACCAGCAGAGATCTTAGAGGGGGGGAGACCCAGTACTTC,CATSRDLRGGETQYF
TRBV4-2,NA,TRBJ1-5,NA,TGTGCCAGCAGCCAAGAAACAGCCCATAGCAATCAGCCCCAGCATTTT,CASSQETAHSNQPQHF
TRBV25-1,few,TRBJ1-2,NA,TGTGCCAGCAGTGAGACGAGGGTAGACTATGGCTACACCTTC,CASSETRVDYGYTF
TRBV11-3,NA,TRBJ2-7,TRBD1,TGTGCCAGCAGCGAGACAGGGGGCGCGAGGGTCGAGCAGTACTTC,CASSETGGARVEQYF
TRBV20-1,NA,TRBJ1-4,NA,TGCAGTGCTAGAGAGACAAGCGCAACTAATGAAAAACTGTTTTTT,CSARETSATNEKLFF
TRBV7-8,NA,TRBJ1-6,NA,TGTGCCAGCAGCCCTACAGGGTCTTACAATAATTCACCCCTCCACTTT,CASSPTGSYNNSPLHF
TRBV15,few,TRBJ1-6,NA,TGTGCCACCAGCAGAGATAGTACTACCGGTTCACCCCTCCACTTT,CATSRDSTTGSPLHF
TRBV4-2,NA,TRBJ2-7,TRBD2,TGTGCCAGCAGCCAACTAGCGGGAGAAGCCTACGAGCAGTACTTC,CASSQLAGEAYEQYF
TRBV11-1,NA,TRBJ2-1,NA,TGTGCCAGCAGCTTAGGGGTAGGCTACAATGAGCAGTTCTTC,CASSLGVGYNEQFF
TRBV9,NA,TRBJ2-3,NA,TGTGCCAGCAGCGTAGGGGGGGACAGCACAGATACGCAGTATTTT,CASSVGGDSTDTQYF
TRBV20-1,NA,TRBJ1-4,NA,TGCAGTGCTATTGATGGCAATAAGGATGAAAAACTGTTTTTT,CSAIDGNKDEKLFF
TRBV20-1,NA,TRBJ2-1,NA,TGCAGTGCCGTGGAGACAACCTACAATGAGCAGTTCTTC,CSAVETTYNEQFF
TRBV6-1,few,TRBJ1-3,NA,TGTGCCAGCAGCCCGGCCCCGGGAGGTGGAAACACCATATATTTT,CASSPAPGGGNTIYF
TRBV11-2,NA,TRBJ2-5,TRBD2,TGTGCCAGCAGCTTGGATAGCGGGGGCCTCCCCGGGTACTTC,CASSLDSGGLPGYF
TRBV11-2,few,TRBJ2-7,TRBD2,TGTGCCAGCAGCCAACCGTGGGAGGGCCAGACCTACGAGCAGTACTTC,CASSQPWEGQTYEQYF
TRBV30,NA,TRBJ1-3,NA,TGTGCCTGGAGTGTAGAGCTTTTGTACTCTGGAAACACCATATATTTT,CAWSVELLYSGNTIYF
TRBV19,few,TRBJ1-6,TRBD1,TGTGCCAGTAAACAGGGGGCGACTTCACCCCTCCACTTT,CASKQGATSPLHF
TRBV28,NA,TRBJ1-1,NA,TGTGCCAGCAGCTGGGACCGAGAGATAATGAACACTGAAGCTTTCTTT,CASSWDREIMNTEAFF
TRBV28,NA,TRBJ2-5,TRBD1,TGTGCCAGCAGTCGGACAGGGAAAGAGACCCAGTACTTC,CASSRTGKETQYF
TRBV30,NA,TRBJ2-7,TRBD1,TGTGCCTGGAGTGTAAGGGGACAGACCTACGAGCAGTACTTC,CAWSVRGQTYEQYF
TRBV20-1,NA,TRBJ2-7,TRBD2,TGCAGTGCTAGAGATCCCTGGACTAGCGGGAGTACTGGTGACGAGCAGTACTTC,CSARDPWTSGSTGDEQYF
TRBV11-2,NA,TRBJ2-1,NA,TGTGCCAGCAGCCCAACTACTCCCGGGCAGTTCTTC,CASSPTTPGQFF
TRBV28,NA,TRBJ1-4,NA,TGTGCCAGCAGCATGAATGAAAAACTGTTTTTT,CASSMNEKLFF
TRBV6-1,few,TRBJ2-4,TRBD2,TGTGCCAGCAGTAGTATAAGCGGGAGTGGACACATTCAGTACTTC,CASSSISGSGHIQYF
TRBV10-3,few,TRBJ1-1,NA,TGTGCCATTATGAAGGGGTCTGAAGCTTTCTTT,CAIMKGSEAFF
TRBV20-1,NA,TRBJ1-2,NA,TGCAGTGCTAGAGACGTGGGTTATGGCTACACCTTC,CSARDVGYGYTF
TRBV7-8,NA,TRBJ2-7,TRBD1,TGTGCCAGCAGCTTAGCGTGGGACAGGGGCGAGCAGTACTTC,CASSLAWDRGEQYF
TRBV5-5,NA,TRBJ1-5,NA,TGTGCCAGCAGCTCGACGGATATCTATAGCAATCAGCCCCAGCATTTT,CASSSTDIYSNQPQHF
TRBV28,NA,TRBJ1-1,TRBD1,TGTGCCAGCAGGACGACAGGGGGAAACACTGAAGCTTTCTTT,CASRTTGGNTEAFF
TRBV4-2,NA,TRBJ2-5,NA,TGTGCCAGCAGCCAAGATCCCCAGCGAGAGACCCAGTACTTC,CASSQDPQRETQYF
TRBV6-1,few,TRBJ2-7,NA,TGTGCCAGCAGTGAAGAGGGGAAGAGGGTGCTCTACAACGAGCAGTACTTC,CASSEEGKRVLYNEQYF
TRBV27,few,TRBJ2-1,NA,TGTGCCAGCACCCCCGGACGTAGCTCCTACAATGAGCAGTTCTTC,CASTPGRSSYNEQFF
TRBV20-1,NA,TRBJ2-7,NA,TGCAGTGCTAGACGAGGGAGCTCCTACGAGCAGTACTTC,CSARRGSSYEQYF
TRBV11-2,NA,TRBJ1-2,TRBD1,TGTGCCAGCAGCCGGGACAGGGGGGATTTCGGTGGCTACACCTTC,CASSRDRGDFGGYTF
TRBV5-1,NA,TRBJ2-7,NA,TGCGCCAGCAGCCGGGTACAGTCGGCTTACGAGCAGTACTTC,CASSRVQSAYEQYF